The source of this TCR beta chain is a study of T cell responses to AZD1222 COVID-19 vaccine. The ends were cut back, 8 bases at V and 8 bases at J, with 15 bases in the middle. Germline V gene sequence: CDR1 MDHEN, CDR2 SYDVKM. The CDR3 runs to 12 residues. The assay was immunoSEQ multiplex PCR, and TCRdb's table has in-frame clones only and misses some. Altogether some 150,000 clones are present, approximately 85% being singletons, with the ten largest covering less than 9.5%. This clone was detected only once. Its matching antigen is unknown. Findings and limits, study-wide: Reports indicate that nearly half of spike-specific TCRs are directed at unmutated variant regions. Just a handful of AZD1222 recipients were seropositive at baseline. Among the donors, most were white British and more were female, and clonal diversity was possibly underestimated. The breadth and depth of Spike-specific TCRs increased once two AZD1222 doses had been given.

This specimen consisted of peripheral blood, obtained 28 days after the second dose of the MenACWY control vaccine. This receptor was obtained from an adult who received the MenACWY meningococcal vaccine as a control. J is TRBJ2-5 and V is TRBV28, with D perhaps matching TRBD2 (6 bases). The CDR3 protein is CASRDSKATQYF. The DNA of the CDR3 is TGTGCCAGCCGGGACTCCAAGGCTACCCAGTACTTC.